Listed here are 8 T cell receptor beta chains from one sample, sequenced in a study of cytomegalovirus exposure and HLA in healthy donors. Primers included in the PCR were 60 Vbeta and 13 Jbeta primers. The protocol was immunoSEQ multiplex PCR, while the TCRdb copy is restricted to in-frame clones and leaves out a portion. The repertoire holds roughly 110,000 clones, 65% to 80% seen once, with roughly 3% in the top ten. Sequenced material: PBMCs. Source of these receptors: a male donor in good health and CMV-seropositive.

The J gene is TRBJ2-2, the V gene TRBV6-7; 8 bases agree with TRBD1. TRBV6-7 falls under the ORF class, with uncertain function. After removal of 8 bases from V and 1 base from J, the junction contained 3 bases not matched to a gene. This CDR3 is 14 amino acids long. CDR3 DNA sequence: TGTGCCAGCTTGGACAGGGTGAACACCGGGGAGCTGTTTTTT. It specifies CASLDRVNTGELFF.

The genes are TRBV5-4 and TRBJ1-2, with a possible D match to TRBD1 (6 bases). The CDR3 runs to 14 residues. CDR1 is SGHNT and CDR2 is YYREEE in the germline V gene (reference sequence). V lost 1 base and J lost 5, with 12 bases in between. In DNA form, the CDR3 reads TGTGCCAGCAGCTTGTCTGGGGGCGCGTATGGCTACACCTTC. It yields the protein CASSLSGGAYGYTF.

The chain uses TRBV6-5 and TRBJ2-3, with 8 bases aligning to TRBD2. The CDR3 loop spans 16 amino acids. Per germline, CDR1 MNHEY and CDR2 SVGAGI. V dropped 4 bases and J dropped 2; count of bases not matched to a gene: 8. For the CDR3, the DNA is TGTGCCAGCAGTTCAGATAGCGGGGTTTACACAGATACGCAGTATTTT. Amino acids: CASSSDSGVYTDTQYF.

This chain uses TRBV21-1 with TRBJ2-7; the table's D call, TRBD2, was not checked against the DNA. TRBV21-1 is designated a pseudogene. The CDR3 contains 19 residues. The CDR3 is CASINQKSQREGPPYEQYF. In DNA, the CDR3 is TGTGCCAGCATCAATCAAAAGTCCCAGCGGGAGGGCCCCCCCTACGAGCAGTACTTC.

In this sample, this clone turned up a few times. This sequence joins TRBV5-4 and TRBJ2-7; the match to TRBD2 covers 7 bases. Germline CDR1 reads SGHNT; CDR2 reads YYREEE (reference sequence). The CDR3 length is 14 residues. Losses at the gene ends were 2 bases for V and 0 bases for J; bases not matched to a gene: 2. The CDR3: CASSFGTNSYEQYF. The CDR3 DNA follows: TGTGCCAGCAGCTTCGGGACTAACTCCTACGAGCAGTACTTC. The entire variable domain, with the rest obtained from reference TRBV5-4 and TRBJ2-7, is as follows: ETGVTQSPTHLIKTRGQQVTLRCSSQSGHNTVSWYQQALGQGPQFIFQYYREEENGRGNFPPRFSGLQFPNYSSELNVNALELDDSALYLCASSFGTNSYEQYFGPGTRLTVT.

The gene calls are TRBV6-5 and TRBJ2-1; TRBD2 matches 9 bases. Per germline, CDR1 MNHEY and CDR2 SVGAGI. Trimming cost V 2 bases and J 12 bases; bases outside gene matches: 11. The CDR3 spans 15 residues. The CDR3 region has the DNA TGTGCCAGCAGTTACCAGCGCGGGGGGGCATTACCGCAGTTCTTC. Translated, it gives CASSYQRGGALPQFF.

J is TRBJ1-2 and V is TRBV7-9, with a weak D call TRBD1 (5 bases). In germline, CDR1 is SEHNR, CDR2 FQNEAQ (reference sequence). CDR3 length equals 14 residues. Between the trimmed V and J ends, which lost 1 base and 6 bases, there was a span of 12 bases. CDR3 protein: CASSLDAGLHGYTF. DNA for the CDR3: TGTGCCAGCAGCTTAGATGCAGGGCTCCATGGCTACACCTTC.

The chain combines TRBV2 with TRBJ2-1; 12 bases fit TRBD2. The CDR3 runs 16 residues. Germline CDR1 is SNHLY and CDR2 is FYNNEI. V lost 8 bases, J lost 9 bases, and 14 bases stayed unmatched. In nucleotides, the CDR3 is TGTGCCAGCTGTCCCCTCCTAGCGGGGGGGCGAATTGAGCAGTTCTTC. Amino acid sequence: CASCPLLAGGRIEQFF.